The entry below gives a single T cell receptor (beta chain) sequence along with its context. Its antigen is currently unknown. This entry is derived from a study of CD8+ T cells in alopecia areata. Whole-study results and caveats: TCR sharing across patients was less clear than in mice, possibly HLA-related.

Germline CDR1 GTSNPN, CDR2 SVGIG (reference sequence). V was pared by 3 bases and J by 1 base, with 9 bases between. The CDR3 consists of 13 residues. RNA extraction and reverse transcription yielded cDNA as sequencing template. TCRdb keeps only in-frame clones here, not all; method: immunoSEQ multiplex PCR. The top ten clones hold about 8.8% of a sample with more than 100,000 clones, around three fifths of them seen once. Sample: CD4+ T cells sorted from blood. The receptor's source is a human donor in good health. The rearrangement links TRBV30 to TRBJ1-2; D gene uncertain. The DNA of the CDR3 is TGTGCCTGGAGATTAACCCTTAACTATGGCTACACCTTC. Residues: CAWRLTLNYGYTF. Using reference TRBV30 and TRBJ1-2 for the parts outside the CDR3, the full variable domain is SQTIHQWPATLVQPVGSPLSLECTVEGTSNPNLYWYRQAAGRGLQLLFYSVGIGQISSEVPQNLSASRPQDRQFILSSKKLLLSDSGFYLCAWRLTLNYGYTFGSGTRLTVV.